This paragraph covers one T cell receptor (beta chain) sequence. The sample comes from a study of blood T cell repertoires in COVID-19. Study background: Collection of acute and convalescent COVID-19 samples took place in the United States, Italy and Spain. T cells, B-cell-depleted T cells, or PBMCs provided the cDNA or gDNA that served as material.

This CDR3 comprises 15 residues. Germline loops: CDR1 SGHAT, CDR2 FQNNGV. Trimming at V came to 6 bases and at J to 2 bases, leaving 8 bases not matched to a gene. Repertoires were generated with immunoSEQ multiplex PCR, while TCRdb's copy carries only in-frame clones and drops some. Here the sample spans 100,000 to 150,000 clones, roughly 90% being singletons. What was sequenced was peripheral blood. The clonotype was recovered from a man aged 70-80 years with active COVID-19. The chain joins TRBV11-2 to TRBJ2-7; 9 bases are a match to TRBD1. The CDR3 nucleotides are TGTGCCAGCAGTGGGACCGGGACAGGGCCCTACGAGCAGTACTTC. It specifies CASSGTGTGPYEQYF.